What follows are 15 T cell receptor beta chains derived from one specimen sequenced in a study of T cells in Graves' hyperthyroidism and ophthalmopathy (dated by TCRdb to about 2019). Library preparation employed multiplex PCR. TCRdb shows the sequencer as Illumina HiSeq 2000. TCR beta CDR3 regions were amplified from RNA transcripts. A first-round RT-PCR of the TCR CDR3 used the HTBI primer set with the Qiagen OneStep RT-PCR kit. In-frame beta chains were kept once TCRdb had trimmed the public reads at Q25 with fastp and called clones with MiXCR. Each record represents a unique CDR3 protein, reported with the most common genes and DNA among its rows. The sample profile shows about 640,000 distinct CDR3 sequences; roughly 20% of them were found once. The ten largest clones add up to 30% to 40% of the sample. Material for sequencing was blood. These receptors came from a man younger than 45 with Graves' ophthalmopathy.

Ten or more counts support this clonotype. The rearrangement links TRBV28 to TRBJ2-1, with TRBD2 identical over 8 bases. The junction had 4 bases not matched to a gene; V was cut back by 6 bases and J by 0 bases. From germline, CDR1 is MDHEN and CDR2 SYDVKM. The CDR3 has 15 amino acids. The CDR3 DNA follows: TGTGCCAGCAGAAAGACTAGCGACTCCTACAATGAGCAGTTCTTC. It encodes CASRKTSDSYNEQFF.

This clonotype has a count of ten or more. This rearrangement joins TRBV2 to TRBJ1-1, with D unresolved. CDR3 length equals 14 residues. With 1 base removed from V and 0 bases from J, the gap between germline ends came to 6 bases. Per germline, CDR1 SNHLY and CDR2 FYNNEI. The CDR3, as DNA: TGTGCCAGCAGTGAAGGGGCCCTGAACACTGAAGCTTTCTTT. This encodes CASSEGALNTEAFF.

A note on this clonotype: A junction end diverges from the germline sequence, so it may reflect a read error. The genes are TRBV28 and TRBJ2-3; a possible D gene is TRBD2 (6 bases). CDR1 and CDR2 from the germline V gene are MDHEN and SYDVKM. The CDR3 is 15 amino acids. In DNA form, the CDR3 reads TGTGCCAGCAGCTCCCCAGCGGGCGGCACAGATGCGCAGTATTTT. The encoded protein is CASSSPAGGTDAQYF.

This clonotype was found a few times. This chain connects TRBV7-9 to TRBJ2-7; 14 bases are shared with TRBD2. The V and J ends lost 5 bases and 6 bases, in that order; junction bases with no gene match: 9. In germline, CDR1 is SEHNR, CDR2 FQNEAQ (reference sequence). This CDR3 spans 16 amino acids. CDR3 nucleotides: TGTGCCAGCAGCGTCGGGACTAGCGGGAGACTTTCCGAGCAGTACTTC. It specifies CASSVGTSGRLSEQYF.

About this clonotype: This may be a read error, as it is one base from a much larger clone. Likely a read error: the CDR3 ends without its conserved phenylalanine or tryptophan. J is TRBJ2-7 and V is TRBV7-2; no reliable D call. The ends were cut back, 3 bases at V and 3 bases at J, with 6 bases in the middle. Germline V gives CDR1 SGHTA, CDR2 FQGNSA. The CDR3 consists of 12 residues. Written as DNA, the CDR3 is TGTGCCAGCAGCTTGCACCTCTACGAGCAGTACCTC. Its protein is CASSLHLYEQYL.

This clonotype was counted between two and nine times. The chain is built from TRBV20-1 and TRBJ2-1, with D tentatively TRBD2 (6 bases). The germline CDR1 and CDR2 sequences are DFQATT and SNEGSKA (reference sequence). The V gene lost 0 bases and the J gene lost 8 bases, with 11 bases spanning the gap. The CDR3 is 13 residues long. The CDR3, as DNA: TGCAGTGCTAGAGACGGGACTGGAGATGAGCAGTTCTTC. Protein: CSARDGTGDEQFF.

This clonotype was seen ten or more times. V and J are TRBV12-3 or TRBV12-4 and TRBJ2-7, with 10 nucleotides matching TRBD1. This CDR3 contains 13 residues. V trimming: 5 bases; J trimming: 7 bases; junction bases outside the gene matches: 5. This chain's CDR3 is CASSPGQGWEQYF. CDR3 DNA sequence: TGTGCCAGCAGTCCGGGACAGGGGTGGGAGCAGTACTTC.

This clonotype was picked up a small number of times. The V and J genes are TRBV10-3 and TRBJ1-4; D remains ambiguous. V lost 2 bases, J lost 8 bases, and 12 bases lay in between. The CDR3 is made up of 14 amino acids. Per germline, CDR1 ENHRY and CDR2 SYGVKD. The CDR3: CAISEDTAGEKLFF. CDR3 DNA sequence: TGTGCCATCAGTGAGGATACAGCGGGGGAAAAACTGTTTTTT.

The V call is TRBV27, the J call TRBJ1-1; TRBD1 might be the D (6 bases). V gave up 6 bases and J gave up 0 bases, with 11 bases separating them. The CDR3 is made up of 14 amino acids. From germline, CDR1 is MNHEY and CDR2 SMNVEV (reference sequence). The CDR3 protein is CASRSRGMNTEAFF. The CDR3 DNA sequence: TGTGCCAGCAGAAGTAGGGGGATGAACACTGAAGCTTTCTTT.

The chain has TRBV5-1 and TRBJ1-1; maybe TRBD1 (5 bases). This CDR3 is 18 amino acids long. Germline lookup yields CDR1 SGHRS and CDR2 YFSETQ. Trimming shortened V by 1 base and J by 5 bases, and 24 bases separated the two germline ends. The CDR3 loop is CASSLSVRGTDDLTEAFF. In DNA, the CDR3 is TGCGCCAGCAGCTTGTCGGTCCGGGGGACGGACGACTTAACTGAAGCTTTCTTT.

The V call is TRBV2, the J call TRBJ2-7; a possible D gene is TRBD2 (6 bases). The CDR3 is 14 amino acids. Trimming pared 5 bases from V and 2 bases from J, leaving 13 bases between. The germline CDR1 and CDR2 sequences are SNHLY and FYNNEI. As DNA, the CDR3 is TGTGCCAGCAGTTTCTCGGGGGTGGCCTACGAGCAGTACTTC. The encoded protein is CASSFSGVAYEQYF.

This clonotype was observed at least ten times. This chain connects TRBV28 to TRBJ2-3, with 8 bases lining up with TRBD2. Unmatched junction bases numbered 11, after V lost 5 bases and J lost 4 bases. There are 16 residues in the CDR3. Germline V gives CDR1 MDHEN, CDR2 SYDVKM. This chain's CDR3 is CASSDRLARRADTQYF. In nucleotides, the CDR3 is TGTGCCAGCAGTGACCGACTAGCGCGGAGGGCAGATACGCAGTATTTT.

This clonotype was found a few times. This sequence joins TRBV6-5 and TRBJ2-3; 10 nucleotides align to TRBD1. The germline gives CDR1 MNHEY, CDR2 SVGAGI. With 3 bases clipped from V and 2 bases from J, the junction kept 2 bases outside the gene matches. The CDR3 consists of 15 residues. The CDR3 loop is CASSYGTGATDTQYF. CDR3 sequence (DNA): TGTGCCAGCAGTTATGGGACAGGGGCCACAGATACGCAGTATTTT.

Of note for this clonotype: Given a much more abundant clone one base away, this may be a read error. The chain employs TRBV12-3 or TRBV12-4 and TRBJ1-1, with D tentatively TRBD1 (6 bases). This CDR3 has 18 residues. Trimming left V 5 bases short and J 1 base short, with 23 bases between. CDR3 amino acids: CASSKQGQRAGRNTEAFF. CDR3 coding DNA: TGTGCCAGCAGTAAACAAGGACAGCGGGCCGGGAGGAACACTGAAGCTTTCTTT.

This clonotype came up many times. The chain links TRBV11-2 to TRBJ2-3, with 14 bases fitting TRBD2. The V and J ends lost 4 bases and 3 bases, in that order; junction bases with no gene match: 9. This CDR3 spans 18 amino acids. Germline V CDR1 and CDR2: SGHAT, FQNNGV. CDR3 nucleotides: TGTGCCAGCAGCTCCCCCGGGACTAGCGGGAGAGGAACAGATACGCAGTATTTT. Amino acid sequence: CASSSPGTSGRGTDTQYF.